This is a list of T cell receptor beta chains from one sample in a study of blood T cells in healthy people across ages. TCRdb independently ran MiXCR on the 5' RACE reads; one entry per CDR3 protein. The repertoire holds around 500,000 distinct CDR3 sequences, with about 45% as singletons. The material sequenced was blood. These receptors were collected from an elderly man in good health. Both conserved end residues are part of each CDR3. Fields, in order: J gene, clone size, D gene, V gene, CDR3 protein, CDR3 DNA. D genes are given only for firm matches. Not all rows give a size; the values are once, few, many and, for expanded clones, a class.

TRBJ2-3 | - | TRBD1 | TRBV24-1 | CARGTGASTDTQYF | TGTGCCCGGGGGACAGGGGCTAGCACAGATACGCAGTATTTT
TRBJ2-7 | many | - | TRBV6-5 | CASSYLRGESYEQYF | TGTGCCAGCAGTTACCTCCGAGGGGAATCCTACGAGCAGTACTTC
TRBJ2-5 | few | TRBD2 | TRBV7-2 | CASSFTSGRARETQYF | TGTGCCAGCAGTTTCACAAGCGGGAGGGCCCGGGAGACCCAGTACTTC
TRBJ2-5 | - | TRBD1 | TRBV15 | CATSGRDRTNNEQYF | TGTGCCACCAGCGGACGGGACAGGACAAATAATGAGCAGTACTTC
TRBJ2-1 | - | - | TRBV9 | CASSVAVLAYNEQFF | TGTGCCAGCAGCGTAGCTGTCCTAGCCTACAATGAGCAGTTCTTC
TRBJ1-4 | - | TRBD1 | TRBV20-1 | CSAPQRQGINEKLFF | TGCAGTGCTCCGCAGCGACAGGGAATTAATGAAAAACTGTTTTTT
TRBJ2-7 | many | TRBD1 | TRBV7-9 | CASSLGWTGSEQYF | TGTGCCAGCAGCTTAGGATGGACAGGGAGCGAGCAGTACTTC
TRBJ2-1 | - | - | TRBV24-1 | CATSDTGRDEQFF | TGTGCCACCAGTGATACGGGTAGGGATGAGCAGTTCTTC
TRBJ1-1 | - | - | TRBV4-2 | CASSQDKRGSSTEAFF | TGTGCCAGCAGCCAAGATAAGAGGGGCAGCAGCACTGAAGCTTTCTTT
TRBJ1-4 | - | - | TRBV12-3/TRBV12-4 | CASRATGSSNEKLFF | TGTGCCAGCAGGGCAACAGGGAGTTCTAATGAAAAACTGTTTTTT
TRBJ2-6 | - | TRBD2 | TRBV4-2 | CASSQPPGLADSGANVLTF | TGTGCCAGCAGCCAGCCTCCGGGACTAGCGGACTCTGGGGCCAACGTCCTGACTTTC
TRBJ1-6 | - | - | TRBV20-1 | CSARQTGRNSPLHF | TGCAGTGCTAGACAAACAGGGAGGAATTCACCCCTCCACTTT
TRBJ2-3 | - | - | TRBV9 | CASSVVNTQYF | TGTGCCAGCAGCGTAGTAAATACGCAGTATTTT
TRBJ2-1 | - | TRBD2 | TRBV30 | CAWSEGTSGEQFF | TGTGCCTGGAGTGAGGGTACTAGCGGTGAGCAGTTCTTC
TRBJ2-3 | once | - | TRBV7-8 | CASSLKSGRSYTQYF | TGTGCCAGCAGCCTGAAGTCGGGCCGATCTTATACGCAGTATTTT
TRBJ1-4 | few | - | TRBV12-3/TRBV12-4 | CASSFHTGPGSEKLFF | TGTGCCAGCAGTTTTCACACCGGGCCGGGAAGTGAAAAACTGTTTTTT
TRBJ2-7 | many | - | TRBV7-2 | CASSLDGTYEQYF | TGTGCCAGCAGCTTGGACGGGACCTACGAGCAGTACTTC
TRBJ2-1 | - | TRBD2 | TRBV9 | CASSVGVGRGREFF | TGTGCCAGCAGCGTAGGCGTTGGACGGGGGAGGGAGTTCTTC
TRBJ2-1 | many | - | TRBV4-2 | CASSPEISEYNEQFF | TGTGCCAGCAGCCCGGAAATTAGCGAATACAATGAGCAGTTCTTC
TRBJ1-2 | - | - | TRBV29-1 | CSVDGQTNYGYTF | TGCAGCGTTGATGGGCAGACTAACTATGGCTACACCTTC
TRBJ1-2 | - | TRBD1 | TRBV7-9 | CASSERQGALDGYTF | TGTGCCAGCAGCGAGAGACAGGGGGCTTTGGATGGCTACACCTTC
TRBJ2-3 | - | - | TRBV6-5 | CASMVTETDTQYF | TGTGCCAGCATGGTAACGGAGACAGATACGCAGTATTTT
TRBJ2-3 | - | TRBD2 | TRBV7-2 | CASSLGGSTETQYF | TGTGCCAGCAGCCTCGGGGGGAGCACAGAGACGCAGTATTTT
TRBJ2-1 | - | TRBD2 | TRBV28 | CASVLAGGYNEQFF | TGTGCCAGTGTACTAGCGGGAGGGTACAATGAGCAGTTCTTC
TRBJ1-1 | - | - | TRBV5-1 | CASRGVTEAFF | TGCGCCAGCAGGGGGGTCACTGAAGCTTTCTTT
TRBJ2-3 | - | - | TRBV30 | CAQLGDSGSTDTQYF | TGTGCCCAACTAGGCGATAGCGGATCCACAGATACGCAGTATTTT
TRBJ2-7 | - | TRBD2 | TRBV6-1 | CASSELLAGSYEQYF | TGTGCCAGCAGTGAACTACTAGCGGGAAGCTACGAGCAGTACTTC
TRBJ2-1 | - | TRBD2 | TRBV29-1 | CSVAGTSGGAGYNEQFF | TGCAGCGTTGCAGGGACTAGCGGGGGGGCAGGATACAATGAGCAGTTCTTC
TRBJ1-6 | - | - | TRBV20-1 | CSAREQQGTSPLHF | TGCAGTGCTAGAGAACAACAGGGCACTTCACCCCTCCACTTT
TRBJ2-1 | few | - | TRBV12-3/TRBV12-4 | CASSKGPDNEQFF | TGTGCCAGCAGTAAGGGGCCAGACAATGAGCAGTTCTTC
TRBJ2-3 | few | TRBD2 | TRBV4-3 | CASSRAVRGGPDTQYF | TGCGCCAGCAGCCGCGCCGTACGGGGGGGTCCAGATACGCAGTATTTT
TRBJ2-1 | - | - | TRBV11-1 | CASSFFAGALINEQFF | TGTGCCAGCAGCTTTTTCGCAGGGGCGTTAATTAATGAGCAGTTCTTC
TRBJ2-7 | few | TRBD2 | TRBV7-2 | CASSLTSPYEQYF | TGTGCCAGCAGCTTGACTAGCCCCTACGAGCAGTACTTC
TRBJ2-1 | - | - | TRBV7-7 | CASRRSGEGDEQFF | TGTGCTAGCCGCCGTAGCGGCGAGGGCGATGAGCAGTTCTTC
TRBJ1-6 | many | TRBD1 | TRBV20-1 | CSASPGTGTTWGSPLHF | TGCAGTGCCTCCCCTGGGACAGGGACCACTTGGGGTTCACCCCTCCACTTT
TRBJ1-4 | - | - | TRBV12-3/TRBV12-4 | CVSVPGSHTNEKLFF | TGTGTCAGCGTCCCGGGGTCTCACACTAATGAAAAACTGTTTTTT
TRBJ1-4 | - | - | TRBV7-9 | CASSLGWGGGEKLFF | TGTGCCAGCAGCTTAGGGTGGGGGGGCGGCGAAAAACTGTTTTTT
TRBJ2-7 | few | TRBD2 | TRBV12-3/TRBV12-4 | CASSLGRTSGSYEQYF | TGTGCCAGCAGTTTAGGCCGGACTAGCGGCTCCTACGAGCAGTACTTC
TRBJ2-3 | few | TRBD1 | TRBV7-2 | CASSLTGQVTDTQYF | TGTGCCAGCAGCTTAACTGGACAGGTCACAGATACGCAGTATTTT
TRBJ1-2 | many | - | TRBV7-2 | CASSLGGGNYGYTF | TGTGCCAGCAGCCTAGGAGGCGGGAACTATGGCTACACCTTC
TRBJ2-4 | many | - | TRBV6-5 | CASSTQKLAKNIQYF | TGTGCCAGCAGTACGCAAAAGCTAGCCAAAAACATTCAGTACTTC
TRBJ2-2 | - | TRBD2 | TRBV6-5 | CASSYAGRARTGELFF | TGTGCCAGCAGTTATGCTGGGAGGGCCCGCACCGGGGAGCTGTTTTTT
TRBJ1-4 | - | TRBD1 | TRBV29-1 | CSAQQGATNEKLFF | TGCAGCGCCCAACAGGGGGCAACTAATGAAAAACTGTTTTTT
TRBJ1-5 | - | - | TRBV3-1 | CASSQVYGDQPQHF | TGTGCCAGCAGCCAAGTGTACGGGGATCAGCCCCAGCATTTT
TRBJ1-2 | - | - | TRBV3-1 | CASSQGPIGPNGYTF | TGTGCCAGCAGCCAAGGCCCCATAGGGCCAAATGGCTACACCTTC
TRBJ1-2 | - | TRBD1 | TRBV7-9 | CASSSGQGLGCTF | TGTGCCAGCAGCTCGGGACAGGGGCTGGGCTGCACCTTC
TRBJ2-2 | many | TRBD2 | TRBV3-1 | CASSQGTRSAGELFF | TGTGCCAGCAGCCAGGGGACTAGATCCGCCGGGGAGCTGTTTTTT
TRBJ2-1 | - | TRBD2 | TRBV6-6 | CASSKAGTSGRNEQFF | TGTGCCAGCAGTAAAGCCGGGACTAGCGGGAGGAATGAGCAGTTCTTC
TRBJ1-3 | - | TRBD1 | TRBV28 | CASSDRGQSGNTIYF | TGTGCCAGCAGTGACAGGGGGCAATCTGGAAACACCATATATTTT
TRBJ1-1 | - | - | TRBV29-1 | CSVGLLRMNTEAFF | TGCAGCGTGGGCTTGCTGAGGATGAACACTGAAGCTTTCTTT
TRBJ2-7 | - | - | TRBV20-1 | CSARFDLYEQYF | TGCAGTGCTAGATTTGATCTTTACGAGCAGTACTTC
TRBJ2-7 | - | - | TRBV7-9 | CASSLAEGSHEQYF | TGTGCCAGCAGCTTAGCGGAGGGGTCGCACGAGCAGTACTTC
TRBJ1-1 | - | - | TRBV29-1 | CSVPRQDTEAFF | TGCAGCGTGCCCAGACAGGACACTGAAGCTTTCTTT
TRBJ2-1 | few | TRBD2 | TRBV20-1 | CSARVATSGEYNEQFF | TGCAGTGCTAGAGTCGCGACTAGCGGCGAATACAATGAGCAGTTCTTC
TRBJ2-1 | many | - | TRBV4-3 | CASSQDFQGYNEQFF | TGCGCCAGCAGCCAAGACTTCCAGGGGTACAATGAGCAGTTCTTC